A single sample gave rise to the 28 T cell receptor beta chains below, sequenced in a study of T cell changes during pregnancy in multiple sclerosis. Using immunoSEQ multiplex PCR, the repertoire was profiled, and TCRdb retains in-frame clones only, with some absent. The sample yields tens of thousands of clones, roughly nine tenths seen once. The sequencing here drew on peripheral blood, taken in the third trimester of pregnancy. The source is a female donor in good health, enrolled as a control in a pregnancy study.

The chain combines TRBV13 with TRBJ2-3; a weak D match, TRBD1 (5 bases). Germline CDR1 and CDR2: PRHDT and FYEKMQ (reference sequence). CDR3 size: 15 residues. With 2 bases removed from V and 2 bases from J, the gap between germline ends came to 11 bases. The CDR3 loop reads CASSLRKGITDTQYF. The CDR3 nucleotides read TGTGCCAGCAGCTTACGTAAGGGGATCACAGATACGCAGTATTTT.

This clone was picked up one time. The chain carries TRBV2 and TRBJ1-2; D perhaps matches TRBD1 (6 bases). The CDR3 runs 13 residues. V was trimmed by 6 bases and J by 8 bases, leaving 16 bases between them. The V gene's germline CDR1 is SNHLY and CDR2 FYNNEI. The CDR3 here is CASRPTGPLGYTF. The CDR3 DNA reads TGTGCCAGCAGGCCTACAGGGCCGTTAGGCTACACCTTC.

This clone has just one count. The chain links TRBV19 to TRBJ1-2; TRBD1 is a possible D gene (6 bases). The CDR3 sequence is 14 residues long. Germline V gene sequence: CDR1 LNHDA, CDR2 SQIVND (reference sequence). Trimming removed 5 bases from V and 11 bases from J, with 21 bases in between. DNA for the CDR3: TGTGCCAGTAGTCCCCGACAGGCGGGCGGTCGATACACCTTC. It codes for CASSPRQAGGRYTF.

CDR3: CASSFQLGNTIYF. CDR3 coding DNA: TGTGCCAGCAGCTTTCAATTGGGAAACACCATATATTTT. The rearrangement uses TRBV5-5 and TRBJ1-3, with D unresolved. This CDR3 region has 13 residues. Deletions cut 2 bases from V and 4 bases from J, with 7 bases between. Germline V gene lookup returns CDR1 SGHKS and CDR2 YYEKEE (reference sequence).

J is TRBJ1-2 and V is TRBV28; D is unclear. Germline V CDR1 and CDR2: MDHEN, SYDVKM. V lost 5 bases and J 5 bases, leaving 15 bases between the germline ends. This CDR3 region has 14 residues. In DNA, the CDR3 is TGTGCCAGCAGTCCTCTCATCGGAGGATATGGCTACACCTTC. The encoded protein is CASSPLIGGYGYTF.

The chain joins TRBV7-8 to TRBJ2-1; D is ambiguous. Germline V lookup: CDR1 SGHVS, CDR2 FQNEAQ. There are 14 residues in the CDR3. V lost 5 bases to trimming and J lost 2 bases, with 10 bases between them. The CDR3 region has the DNA TGTGCCAGCAGCCCGCCCCCGGCCTACAATGAGCAGTTCTTC. Translation: CASSPPPAYNEQFF.

This clone was seen only a few times. V usage is TRBV7-6 and J usage is TRBJ2-7, with D possibly being TRBD2 (5 bases). This CDR3 is built from 15 residues. CDR1 and CDR2 (germline): SGHVS, FNYEAQ. Deletions cut 1 base from V and 3 bases from J, with 13 bases between. CDR3: CASSLEKTMFYEQYF. Here the CDR3 DNA reads TGTGCCAGCAGCTTAGAAAAGACTATGTTCTACGAGCAGTACTTC.

The chain recombines TRBV4-1 with TRBJ2-3; 12 positions match TRBD1. CDR1 is MGHRA and CDR2 is YSYEKL in the germline V gene. The J segment lost 14 bases and the V segment lost 3 bases, leaving 3 bases of the junction unmatched. The CDR3 runs to 12 residues. In DNA, the CDR3 is TGCGCCAGCAGCCAGGGACAGGGGGCTCGGTATTTT. This codes for CASSQGQGARYF.

This clone appeared a single time. The chain employs TRBV12-5 and TRBJ1-1; maybe TRBD1 (5 bases). Trimming shortened V by 2 bases and J by 7 bases, and 8 bases separated the two germline ends. CDR3 length: 12 residues. CDR1 is LGHNT and CDR2 is FRNRAP in the germline V gene. CDR3 residues: CASGLRQFEAFF. CDR3 coding DNA: TGTGCTAGTGGTTTGAGACAGTTTGAAGCTTTCTTT.

V and J are TRBV4-3 and TRBJ2-3, with TRBD1 matching 7 bases. This CDR3 region has 15 residues. CDR1 is LGHNA, CDR2 YSLEER, per germline. With V trimmed by 4 bases and J by 3 bases, 7 bases remained unmatched. The CDR3 reads CASSLRTGLTDTQYF. CDR3 DNA: TGCGCCAGCAGCCTACGGACAGGCCTAACAGATACGCAGTATTTT.

The chain uses TRBV21-1 and TRBJ2-7; the table's D call, TRBD1, has no DNA check behind it. TRBV21-1 is a pseudogene locus. This CDR3 comprises 16 residues. CDR3 nucleotides: TGTGCCAGCAGTCGACGTTTTCAATCATCAGGGTCCGAGCAGTACTTC. Encoded protein: CASSRRFQSSGSEQYF.

The chain couples TRBV9 to TRBJ1-6; perhaps TRBD1 as D (6 bases). Deletions cut 4 bases from V and 3 bases from J, with 26 bases between. From germline, CDR1 is SGDLS and CDR2 YYNGEE. The length of the CDR3 is 20 residues. CDR3 protein: CASSSQGGGARVGYNSPLHF. CDR3 DNA: TGTGCCAGCAGCTCTCAAGGAGGGGGGGCCCGGGTGGGCTATAATTCACCCCTCCACTTT.

The V and J genes are TRBV5-1 and TRBJ1-4; 7 nucleotides match TRBD1. The CDR3 covers 16 residues. Losses at the gene ends were 0 bases for V and 3 bases for J; bases not matched to a gene: 5. Germline V gene lookup returns CDR1 SGHRS and CDR2 YFSETQ. Written as DNA, the CDR3 is TGCGCCAGCAGCTTGGAAAGGGGGCCAGCTAATGAAAAACTGTTTTTT. It is translated as CASSLERGPANEKLFF.

The V call is TRBV7-6, the J call TRBJ2-5, with a possible D match to TRBD1 (6 bases). There are 18 residues in the CDR3. Looked up from germline, CDR1 is SGHVS and CDR2 is FNYEAQ. V was trimmed by 5 bases and J by 4 bases, leaving 26 bases between them. CDR3 in DNA: TGTGCCAGCAGCCGCTGGGGTGAAGGACAGATACTACGAGAGACCCAGTACTTC. This gives the protein CASSRWGEGQILRETQYF.

The chain uses TRBV7-3 and TRBJ2-7; 7 nucleotides line up with TRBD1. The CDR3 extends over 14 amino acids. Germline CDR1 reads SGHTA; CDR2 reads FQGTGA. J lost 2 bases, V lost 4 bases, and 5 bases had no gene match. The CDR3 nucleotides read TGTGCCAGCAGCTCGATACAGGGGCCCTACGAGCAGTACTTC. Amino acid sequence: CASSSIQGPYEQYF.

The chain has TRBV29-1 and TRBJ2-7; 7 bases map to TRBD1. Germline V CDR1 and CDR2: SQVTM, ANQGSEA. V was clipped by 6 bases and J by 0 bases; unmatched bases: 11. The CDR3 runs 15 residues. CDR3 nucleotides: TGCAGCGTCGTTCCCGGGACAGACACCTCCTACGAGCAGTACTTC. Its translation is CSVVPGTDTSYEQYF.

V is TRBV9 and J is TRBJ1-4, with D maybe TRBD1 (6 bases). Germline values: CDR1 SGDLS, CDR2 YYNGEE. V gave up 3 bases and J gave up 0 bases, with 12 bases separating them. This CDR3 is built from 16 residues. The CDR3 loop reads CASSAIGGATNEKLFF. In DNA, the CDR3 is TGTGCCAGCAGCGCAATAGGGGGTGCAACTAATGAAAAACTGTTTTTT. The entire variable domain, with the rest obtained from reference TRBV9 and TRBJ1-4, is as follows: DSGVTQTPKHLITATGQRVTLRCSPRSGDLSVYWYQQSLDQGLQFLIQYYNGEERAKGNILERFSAQQFPDLHSELNLSSLELGDSALYFCASSAIGGATNEKLFFGSGTQLSVL.

The chain joins TRBV5-6 to TRBJ2-7; 7 bases align to TRBD1. This CDR3 has 14 residues. Germline V CDR1 and CDR2: SGHDT, YYEEEE. V dropped 4 bases and J dropped 3; count of bases not matched to a gene: 7. CDR3 nucleotide sequence: TGTGCCAGCAGCGGCCGGGACAGTTACTACGAGCAGTACTTC. Protein sequence: CASSGRDSYYEQYF.

J is TRBJ1-3 and V is TRBV18; 9 bases align to TRBD1. This CDR3 is built from 19 residues. The V gene end was trimmed by 6 bases and the J gene end by 4 bases; junction bases not matched to a gene: 19. Germline CDR1 KGHSH, CDR2 LQKENI. In DNA, the CDR3 is TGTGCCAGCTCGTCAATCCTTTCGACAGGGGGAATGGAGGGAAACACCATATATTTT. As protein: CASSSILSTGGMEGNTIYF.

The table lists this clone with a few counts. The V gene is TRBV10-3, the J gene TRBJ1-5; a weak D match, TRBD1 (5 bases). CDR3 length: 12 amino acids. The V gene lost 3 bases and the J gene lost 7 bases, with 7 bases spanning the gap. Germline V gene data show CDR1 as ENHRY and CDR2 as SYGVKD. This chain's CDR3 is CAISDGGQPQHF. The CDR3, as DNA: TGTGCCATCAGTGACGGGGGACAGCCCCAGCATTTT.

The chain has TRBV6-5 and TRBJ1-5; no firm D call. The CDR3 contains 15 residues. V lost 6 bases, J lost 0 bases, and 12 bases lay in between. Germline lookup yields CDR1 MNHEY and CDR2 SVGAGI. The CDR3 DNA is TGTGCCAGCAGGTCTGGACTCAATAGCAATCAGCCCCAGCATTTT. Translating it yields CASRSGLNSNQPQHF.

This rearrangement joins TRBV15 to TRBJ1-6; 7 bases line up with TRBD1. This CDR3 is built from 16 residues. V dropped 5 bases and J dropped 0; count of bases not matched to a gene: 4. The V gene's germline CDR1 is LNHNV and CDR2 YYDKDF (reference sequence). The CDR3 loop is CATSDRASSYNSPLHF. CDR3 DNA: TGTGCCACCAGCGACAGGGCGAGCTCCTATAATTCACCCCTCCACTTT.

The V call is TRBV7-9, the J call TRBJ2-3, with 10 bases that match TRBD2. Germline-derived CDR1 and CDR2 are SEHNR and FQNEAQ (reference sequence). The V gene end was trimmed by 5 bases and the J gene end by 1 base; junction bases not matched to a gene: 3. This CDR3 region has 15 residues. CDR3 sequence reads: CASSLLAGRTDTQYF. The CDR3 DNA is TGTGCCAGCAGCCTACTAGCGGGACGCACAGATACGCAGTATTTT.

The chain is built from TRBV28 and TRBJ2-5; a possible D gene is TRBD2 (7 bases). Trimming shortened V by 7 bases and J by 4 bases, and 19 bases separated the two germline ends. The CDR3 totals 15 residues. Germline values: CDR1 MDHEN, CDR2 SYDVKM. The CDR3 nucleotides are TGTGCCAGCACAAAACAGGGAGGGAAAAGAGAGACCCAGTACTTC. Its protein product is CASTKQGGKRETQYF.

This chain links TRBV4-3 with TRBJ2-3; D is possibly TRBD2 (6 bases). Germline V gene data show CDR1 as LGHNA and CDR2 as YSLEER. The V end lost 1 base, the J end lost 1 base, and 6 bases lay between the germline ends. The CDR3 covers 14 residues. The CDR3 loop is CASSQAGGTDTQYF. Here the CDR3 DNA reads TGCGCCAGCAGCCAAGCGGGGGGCACAGATACGCAGTATTTT.

The V call is TRBV6-1, the J call TRBJ2-5; 8 bases line up with TRBD2. CDR3 size: 15 residues. Germline CDR1 and CDR2: MNHNS and SASEGT. J lost 4 bases, V lost 1 base, and 5 bases had no gene match. CDR3 sequence reads: CASSEDGGRRETQYF. DNA for the CDR3: TGTGCCAGCAGTGAAGATGGCGGGAGGCGAGAGACCCAGTACTTC.

V usage is TRBV27 and J usage is TRBJ2-5; 8 positions match TRBD1. The length of the CDR3 is 14 residues. Looked up from germline, CDR1 is MNHEY and CDR2 is SMNVEV (reference sequence). Trimming cost V 5 bases and J 5 bases; bases outside gene matches: 7. CDR3 DNA sequence: TGTGCCAGCAGTCCTGGACAGGGCTGGGAGACCCAGTACTTC. This encodes CASSPGQGWETQYF.

The chain links TRBV9 to TRBJ2-7, with D unclear. The germline CDR1 and CDR2 sequences are SGDLS and YYNGEE. V was trimmed by 0 bases and J by 0 bases, leaving 10 bases between them. The length of the CDR3 is 15 residues. The CDR3 is CASSVGVESSYEQYF. The DNA of the CDR3 is TGTGCCAGCAGCGTAGGGGTGGAGAGCTCCTACGAGCAGTACTTC. Together with reference TRBV9 and TRBJ2-7, the CDR3 gives the full variable domain: DSGVTQTPKHLITATGQRVTLRCSPRSGDLSVYWYQQSLDQGLQFLIQYYNGEERAKGNILERFSAQQFPDLHSELNLSSLELGDSALYFCASSVGVESSYEQYFGPGTRLTVT.